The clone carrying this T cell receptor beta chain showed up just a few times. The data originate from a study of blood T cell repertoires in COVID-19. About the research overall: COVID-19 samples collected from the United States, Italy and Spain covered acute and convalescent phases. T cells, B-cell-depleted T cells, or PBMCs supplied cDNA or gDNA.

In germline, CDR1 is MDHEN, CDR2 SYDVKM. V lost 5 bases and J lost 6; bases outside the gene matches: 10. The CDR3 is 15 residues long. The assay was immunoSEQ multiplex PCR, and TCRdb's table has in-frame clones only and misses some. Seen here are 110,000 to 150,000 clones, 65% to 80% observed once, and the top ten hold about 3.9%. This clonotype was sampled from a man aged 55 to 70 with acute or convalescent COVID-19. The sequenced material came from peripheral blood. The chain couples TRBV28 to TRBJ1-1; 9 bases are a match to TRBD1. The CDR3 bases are TGTGCCAGCAGTCCCTGGGACAGGGTGATCTCTGAAGCTTTCTTT. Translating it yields CASSPWDRVISEAFF. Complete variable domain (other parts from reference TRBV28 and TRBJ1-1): DVKVTQSSRYLVKRTGEKVFLECVQDMDHENMFWYRQDPGLGLRLIYFSYDVKMKEKGDIPEGYSVSREKKERFSLILESASTNQTSMYLCASSPWDRVISEAFFGQGTRLTVV.